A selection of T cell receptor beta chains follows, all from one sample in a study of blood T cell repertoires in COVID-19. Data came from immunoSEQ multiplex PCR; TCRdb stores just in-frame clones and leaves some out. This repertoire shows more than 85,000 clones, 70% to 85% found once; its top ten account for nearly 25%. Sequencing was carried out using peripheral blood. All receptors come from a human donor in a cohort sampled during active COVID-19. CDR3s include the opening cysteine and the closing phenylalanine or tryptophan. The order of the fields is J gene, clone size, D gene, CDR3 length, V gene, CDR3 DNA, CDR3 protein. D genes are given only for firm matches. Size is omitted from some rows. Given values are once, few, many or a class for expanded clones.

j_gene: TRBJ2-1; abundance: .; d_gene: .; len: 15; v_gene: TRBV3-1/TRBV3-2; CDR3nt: TGTGCCAGCAGCCTGAGGGTAGCTACCGGCAATGAGCAGTTCTTC; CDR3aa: CASSLRVATGNEQFF
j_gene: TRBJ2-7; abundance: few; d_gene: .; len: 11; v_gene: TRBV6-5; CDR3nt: TGTGCCAGCAGGACTAGCTACGAGCAGTACTTC; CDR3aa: CASRTSYEQYF
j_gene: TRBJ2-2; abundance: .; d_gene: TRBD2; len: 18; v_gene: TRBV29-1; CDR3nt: TGCAGCGTTGAAGATCGACTAGCGGGGGGCCTATCCACCGGGGAGCTGTTTTTT; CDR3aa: CSVEDRLAGGLSTGELFF
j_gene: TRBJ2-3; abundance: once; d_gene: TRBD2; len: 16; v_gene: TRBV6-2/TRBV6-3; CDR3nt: TGTGCCAGCAGTTACTCAGGCGGGGGGGGCACAGATACGCAGTATTTT; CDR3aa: CASSYSGGGGTDTQYF
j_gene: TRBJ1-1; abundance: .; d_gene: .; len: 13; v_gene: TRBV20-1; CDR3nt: TGCAGTGCTAGTGGGCAGAAGAGGACTGAAGCTTTCTTT; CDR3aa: CSASGQKRTEAFF
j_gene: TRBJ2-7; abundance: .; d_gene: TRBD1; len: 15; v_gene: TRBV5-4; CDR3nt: TGTGCCAGCAGCCCCGACAGGGGGCGGTTCTACGAGCAGTACTTC; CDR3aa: CASSPDRGRFYEQYF
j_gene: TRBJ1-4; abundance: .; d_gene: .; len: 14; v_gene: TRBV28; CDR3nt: TGTGCCAGCAGTTTGGCGGGTGCTAATGAAAAACTGTTTTTT; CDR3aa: CASSLAGANEKLFF
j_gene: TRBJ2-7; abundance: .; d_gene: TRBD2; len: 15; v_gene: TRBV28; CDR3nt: TGTGCCAGCAGTTTTCCGGCTAGCGGATCCTACGAGCAGTACTTC; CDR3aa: CASSFPASGSYEQYF
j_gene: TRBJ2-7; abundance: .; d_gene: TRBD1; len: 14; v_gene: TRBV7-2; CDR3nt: TGTGCCAGCAGCACCGGACAGGGAAGTTTCGAGCAGTACTTC; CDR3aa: CASSTGQGSFEQYF
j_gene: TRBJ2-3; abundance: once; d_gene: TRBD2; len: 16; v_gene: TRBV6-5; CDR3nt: TGTGCCAGCAGTTTCGATAGCGGGAGAGACACAGATACGCAGTATTTT; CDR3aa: CASSFDSGRDTDTQYF
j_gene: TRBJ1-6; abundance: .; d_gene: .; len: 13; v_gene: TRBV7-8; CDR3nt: TGTGCCAGCAGCTTAGCCCAAAATTCACCCCTCCACTTT; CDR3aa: CASSLAQNSPLHF
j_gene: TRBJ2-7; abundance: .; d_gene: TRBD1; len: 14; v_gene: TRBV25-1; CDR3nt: TGTGCCAGCAGTGGGACAGGTATTCCCTACGAGCAGTACTTC; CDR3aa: CASSGTGIPYEQYF
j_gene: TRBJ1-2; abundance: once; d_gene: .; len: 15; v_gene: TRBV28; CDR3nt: TGTGCCAGCAGCCTAACCCGTCTAGCTAACTATGGCTACACCTTC; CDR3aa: CASSLTRLANYGYTF